These 24 T cell receptor beta chains share one sample of origin, sequenced in a study of T-cell memory formation after mild COVID-19. TCRdb re-called the 5' RACE reads through MiXCR, storing one row per CDR3 protein. The data hold 560,000 or so distinct CDR3 sequences, with approximately 15% observed a single time. The sample consisted of PBMCs or a T cell subset sorted from them (not recorded which). These receptors all stem from an adult woman who had mild COVID-19 (a few samples of this study predate the infection). Cell type and time point are not known.

The chain couples TRBV4-2 to TRBJ2-2, with D tentatively TRBD2 (5 bases). V dropped 1 base and J dropped 1 base, with 7 bases sitting between them. CDR1 is LGHNA, CDR2 YNFKEQ, per germline. The CDR3 has 15 residues. This CDR3 reads CASSQGEGNTGELFF. The CDR3 region has the DNA TGTGCCAGCAGCCAAGGCGAGGGGAACACCGGGGAGCTGTTTTTT.

This clonotype was counted between two and nine times. The rearrangement joins TRBV19 to TRBJ1-5, with D uncertain. V dropped 7 bases and J dropped 9 bases, with 13 bases sitting between them. CDR1 and CDR2 from the germline V gene are LNHDA and SQIVND (reference sequence). The CDR3 contains 12 residues. The CDR3 protein is CASTDQGRPQHF. The CDR3 DNA sequence: TGTGCCAGTACCGATCAAGGGAGGCCCCAGCATTTT.

This clonotype was observed a handful of times. The rearrangement links TRBV6-5 to TRBJ2-7; no definite D call. V was cut by 0 bases and J by 2 bases, with 14 bases left in between. Germline CDR1 reads MNHEY; CDR2 reads SVGAGI. The CDR3 extends over 16 amino acids. The CDR3 nucleotides are TGTGCCAGCAGTTACTCGAGACTCCGTTCAACCTACGAGCAGTACTTC. This encodes CASSYSRLRSTYEQYF.

The J gene is TRBJ1-3, the V gene TRBV12-3 or TRBV12-4; D is possibly TRBD1 (5 bases). The CDR3 sequence is 16 residues long. V was trimmed by 2 bases and J by 8 bases, leaving 19 bases between them. CDR3 loop: CASSLRGVSRSDTIYF. For the CDR3, the DNA is TGTGCCAGCAGTTTAAGGGGCGTCTCCAGGTCCGACACCATATATTTT.

J is TRBJ1-2 and V is TRBV27, with D perhaps TRBD1 (5 bases). V was trimmed by 2 bases and J by 4 bases, leaving 17 bases between them. The germline CDR1 and CDR2 sequences are MNHEY and SMNVEV (reference sequence). The CDR3 has 16 residues. The CDR3 loop is CASSLAAGVPFYGYTF. The CDR3 nucleotides are TGTGCCAGCAGTTTAGCCGCGGGGGTCCCGTTCTATGGCTACACCTTC.

This clonotype showed up just a few times. The genes are TRBV4-1 and TRBJ2-3, with D hard to call. This CDR3 spans 15 amino acids. The germline gives CDR1 MGHRA, CDR2 YSYEKL. The V gene lost 2 bases and the J gene lost 3 bases, with 12 bases spanning the gap. The CDR3 region is CASSQTGTGTDTQYF. The DNA of the CDR3 is TGCGCCAGCAGCCAAACCGGAACCGGGACAGATACGCAGTATTTT.

The J gene is TRBJ1-1, the V gene TRBV30; D remains ambiguous. The CDR3 has 14 amino acids. Per the germline V gene, CDR1 is GTSNPN and CDR2 is SVGIG (reference sequence). V lost 0 bases to trimming and J lost 4 bases, with 12 bases between them. This chain's CDR3 is CAWSVRRSSTEAFF. CDR3 nucleotide sequence: TGTGCCTGGAGTGTACGGAGGAGTTCCACTGAAGCTTTCTTT.

In DNA, the CDR3 is TGTGCCATCAGGGACAGGGTCGACGGAAACACCATATATTTT. Amino acid sequence: CAIRDRVDGNTIYF. The genes are TRBV10-3 and TRBJ1-3, with 8 nucleotides matching TRBD1. The J segment lost 4 bases and the V segment lost 6 bases, leaving 5 bases of the junction unmatched. Germline values: CDR1 ENHRY, CDR2 SYGVKD. This CDR3 has 14 residues.

This clonotype was detected only a few times. The chain couples TRBV12-3 or TRBV12-4 to TRBJ1-2; 8 positions agree with TRBD1. This CDR3 comprises 15 residues. The V segment lost 11 bases and the J segment 1 base; nucleotides outside the gene matches: 12. The CDR3 region has the DNA TGTGCCTCTAGGAAAGGACAGGGACGTAACTATGGCTACACCTTC. Protein: CASRKGQGRNYGYTF.

Only a few counts were recorded for this clonotype. J is TRBJ1-5 and V is TRBV7-9; weak D call: TRBD1 (5 bases). Germline V gene lookup returns CDR1 SEHNR and CDR2 FQNEAQ (reference sequence). The CDR3 contains 13 residues. V lost 4 bases and J lost 10, with 14 bases in between. CDR3 DNA sequence: TGTGCCAGCAGCTCGGGACGGCCTGGCCCCCAGCATTTT. Translated, it gives CASSSGRPGPQHF.

This clonotype showed up just a few times. This chain links TRBV4-1 with TRBJ1-5, with D maybe TRBD1 (5 bases). Trimming pared 1 base from V and 5 bases from J, leaving 15 bases between. The length of the CDR3 is 16 residues. The germline V gene encodes CDR1 MGHRA and CDR2 YSYEKL. The CDR3 sequence is CASSQAPGQGDQPQHF. The DNA for the CDR3 is TGCGCCAGCAGCCAAGCCCCTGGGCAGGGAGATCAGCCCCAGCATTTT.

This clonotype was counted only a few times. CDR3 residues: CASSLGTSGSSYEQYF. Written as DNA, the CDR3 is TGTGCCAGCAGTTTAGGGACTAGCGGGAGCTCCTACGAGCAGTACTTC. V gene TRBV12-3 or TRBV12-4 combines with J gene TRBJ2-7; 13 positions match TRBD2. The J segment lost 0 bases and the V segment lost 1 base, leaving 0 bases of the junction unmatched. The CDR3 runs to 16 residues.

In its sample, this clonotype was seen many times. The V and J genes are TRBV5-1 and TRBJ2-7; D uncertain. CDR3 length equals 14 residues. V dropped 1 base and J dropped 0 bases, with 8 bases sitting between them. Germline-derived CDR1 and CDR2 are SGHRS and YFSETQ. CDR3 sequence (DNA): TGCGCCAGCAGCTTGCAATGGGGCTCCTACGAGCAGTACTTC. This sequence encodes CASSLQWGSYEQYF.

This clonotype was seen only a few times. The V gene is TRBV18, the J gene TRBJ2-5; a possible D gene is TRBD1 (6 bases). Germline assignment: CDR1 KGHSH and CDR2 LQKENI. This CDR3 comprises 14 residues. V was cut by 2 bases and J by 3 bases, with 10 bases left in between. The CDR3 reads CASSPAAGEETQYF. The DNA for the CDR3 is TGTGCCAGCTCACCAGCGGCAGGGGAAGAGACCCAGTACTTC.

This chain joins TRBV9 and TRBJ2-5; D not resolved. The V end was cut by 2 bases, the J end by 1 base, with 12 bases between. Looked up from germline, CDR1 is SGDLS and CDR2 is YYNGEE. The CDR3 has 15 amino acids. The CDR3 sequence is CASSVSGNSQETQYF. The CDR3 DNA reads TGTGCCAGCAGCGTGTCTGGGAATAGCCAAGAGACCCAGTACTTC.

The V call is TRBV20-1, the J call TRBJ1-4; D not resolved. The V and J ends lost 1 base and 4 bases respectively, with 7 bases between them. The CDR3 is made up of 13 amino acids. Germline CDR1 reads DFQATT; CDR2 reads SNEGSKA (reference sequence). CDR3 DNA: TGCAGTGCTAGAGTTCCGCATAATGAAAAACTGTTTTTT. Protein product: CSARVPHNEKLFF.

This clonotype was observed a few times. The chain employs TRBV5-1 and TRBJ1-5, with D possibly TRBD1 on 6 matching bases. Trimming took off 2 bases at V and 4 bases at J, with 13 bases between the two ends. CDR1 and CDR2 from the germline V gene are SGHRS and YFSETQ. The CDR3 has 15 amino acids. As DNA, the CDR3 is TGCGCCAGCAGCTTCACCCCAGGGGAGAATCAGCCCCAGCATTTT. Translation: CASSFTPGENQPQHF.

The J gene is TRBJ1-1, the V gene TRBV7-9, with D uncertain. The CDR3 has 14 residues. Germline V gives CDR1 SEHNR, CDR2 FQNEAQ (reference sequence). The V and J ends lost 6 bases and 2 bases respectively, with 13 bases between them. The CDR3: CASSTAPGNTEAFF. The CDR3 DNA sequence: TGTGCCAGCAGTACAGCTCCGGGTAACACTGAAGCTTTCTTT.

This clonotype occurred a few times. The chain combines TRBV20-1 with TRBJ1-2; possible D gene TRBD1, 6 bases. In germline, CDR1 is DFQATT, CDR2 SNEGSKA (reference sequence). Trimming shortened V by 2 bases and J by 8 bases, and 12 bases separated the two germline ends. The CDR3 runs 12 residues. This chain's CDR3 is CSARLAGEGYTF. DNA for the CDR3: TGCAGTGCTAGATTGGCAGGGGAAGGCTACACCTTC.

The V and J genes are TRBV27 and TRBJ2-7; D unresolved. This CDR3 is built from 14 residues. Germline V gene lookup returns CDR1 MNHEY and CDR2 SMNVEV (reference sequence). Trimming took off 4 bases at V and 6 bases at J, with 16 bases between the two ends. CDR3 sequence: CASSSLRSSVEQYF. DNA for the CDR3: TGTGCCAGCAGTTCTCTTAGAAGTTCGGTCGAGCAGTACTTC.

V and J are TRBV2 and TRBJ2-1; 8 bases are shared with TRBD2. The germline V gene encodes CDR1 SNHLY and CDR2 FYNNEI. The CDR3 is 16 amino acids. The V segment lost 5 bases and the J segment 1 base; nucleotides outside the gene matches: 7. The CDR3 bases are TGTGCCAGCAGTTCTACCAGCGGGGGTTCCTACAATGAGCAGTTCTTC. This encodes CASSSTSGGSYNEQFF.

This clonotype was seen a handful of times. CDR3 nucleotides: TGTGCCAGCAGCTTCTTTGGGGGCCGAGCCCCCCTCACAGATACGCAGTATTTT. It codes for CASSFFGGRAPLTDTQYF. The chain recombines TRBV6-2 or TRBV6-3 with TRBJ2-3, with D maybe TRBD1 (6 bases). Trimming removed 6 bases at V and 2 bases at J, with 24 bases between. CDR1 MNHEY and CDR2 SVGEGT come from the germline V gene. The CDR3 is 18 amino acids.

The chain has TRBV11-2 and TRBJ1-5, with 7 bases matching TRBD1. The germline CDR1 and CDR2 sequences are SGHAT and FQNNGV. The CDR3 is 15 amino acids. V lost 9 bases, J lost 9 bases, and 17 bases stayed unmatched. CDR3 in amino acids: CASSPGRGSLGPQHF. DNA of the CDR3: TGTGCCAGTTCACCGGGCAGGGGGAGCCTTGGGCCCCAGCATTTT.

This clonotype has ten or more counts. The chain uses TRBV9 and TRBJ1-5, with a tentative D call TRBD1 (5 bases). This CDR3 region has 14 residues. Germline CDR1 reads SGDLS; CDR2 reads YYNGEE. The V and J ends lost 0 bases and 4 bases respectively, with 8 bases between them. The CDR3 region is CASSVAPGNQPQHF. As DNA, the CDR3 is TGTGCCAGCAGCGTAGCTCCAGGGAATCAGCCCCAGCATTTT.